Below are 22 T cell receptor beta chains sequenced from a single sample in a study of T cells in Graves' hyperthyroidism and ophthalmopathy. Amplification yielded TCR beta CDR3 regions, with RNA transcripts as the source. The HTBI primer set was used in a first-round RT-PCR of the TCR CDR3. TCRdb reanalysed the multiplex PCR reads using MiXCR and keeps one entry per CDR3 protein. The sample lists approximately 510,000 distinct CDR3 sequences, around 50% occurring once. Sequenced material: peripheral blood or thyroid tissue (not recorded which). The receptors were sampled from an adult woman with Graves' disease, either hyperthyroidism or ophthalmopathy (not recorded which).

This clonotype was recorded a few times. The V call is TRBV15, the J call TRBJ1-1; D remains unclear. CDR1 is LNHNV, CDR2 YYDKDF, per germline (reference sequence). V lost 1 base, J lost 0 bases, and 9 bases lay in between. The length of the CDR3 is 15 residues. DNA for the CDR3: TGTGCCACCAGCAGAGCGGTCTCCATGAACACTGAAGCTTTCTTT. Encoded protein: CATSRAVSMNTEAFF.

This clonotype was seen a few times. Compared with germline, one end of the junction differs, possibly owing to a read error. The rearrangement joins TRBV7-9 to TRBJ1-1, with 7 bases lining up with TRBD1. The CDR3 runs to 14 residues. Germline CDR1 reads SEHNR; CDR2 reads FQNEAQ (reference sequence). This CDR3 is CASSVRTGNTEAFF. The CDR3, as DNA: TGCGCCAGCAGCGTGAGGACAGGGAACACTGAAGCTTTCTTT.

J is TRBJ2-7 and V is TRBV29-1; 9 bases are a match to TRBD1. This CDR3 region has 14 residues. Germline V CDR1 and CDR2: SQVTM, ANQGSEA. Unmatched junction bases numbered 12, after V lost 8 bases and J lost 4 bases. DNA for the CDR3: TGCAGCAGTGAGGGGGGACAGGGAGAGTACGAGCAGTACTTC. It yields the protein CSSEGGQGEYEQYF.

Concerning this clonotype: The CDR3 ends on some other residue instead of the conserved phenylalanine or tryptophan, so this is likely a read error. V is TRBV2 and J is TRBJ2-1; no firm D call. Germline CDR1 reads SNHLY; CDR2 reads FYNNEI. V was trimmed by 4 bases and J by 5 bases, leaving 9 bases between them. The CDR3 covers 13 residues. The CDR3 protein is CASSVLRDNEQFL. CDR3 bases: TGTGCCAGCAGTGTGCTACGGGACAATGAGCAGTTCCTC.

This clonotype was counted many times. The chain combines TRBV6-2 or TRBV6-3 with TRBJ1-5; D gene ambiguous. V lost 2 bases and J lost 1, with 3 bases in between. CDR3 length: 13 residues. Per germline, CDR1 MNHEY and CDR2 SVGEGT. The CDR3 region has the DNA TGTGCCAGCAGTTACGTGAGCAATCAGCCCCAGCATTTT. It codes for CASSYVSNQPQHF.

There are a few counts of this clonotype. A much larger clone sits a single nucleotide away, making a read error possible. The genes are TRBV29-1 and TRBJ2-7; 8 bases align to TRBD1. The CDR3 sequence is 14 residues long. V lost 1 base and J lost 5; bases outside the gene matches: 7. Looked up from germline, CDR1 is SQVTM and CDR2 is ANQGSEA. CDR3 loop: CSVEGGAGGDEQYF. For the CDR3, the DNA is TGCAGCGTTGAAGGGGGGGCAGGGGGCGACGAGCAGTACTTC.

This clonotype turned up a few times. The V call is TRBV2, the J call TRBJ2-1; D ambiguous. Trimming took 4 bases from V and 4 from J, leaving 8 bases between them. CDR1 SNHLY and CDR2 FYNNEI come from the germline V gene. The CDR3 is 13 residues long. DNA for the CDR3: TGTGCCAGCAGTGGCATGGGGTACAATGAGCAGTTCTTC. This encodes CASSGMGYNEQFF.

On this clonotype itself: At one of its ends the junction is not consistent with the germline gene, which may arise from a read error. This chain connects TRBV10-3 to TRBJ1-2; D perhaps matches TRBD1 (5 bases). The CDR3 loop spans 14 amino acids. Germline V gene sequence: CDR1 ENHRY, CDR2 SYGVKD. The CDR3 reads CASSEVATGDGYTF. CDR3 DNA sequence: TGTGCCAGCAGTGAGGTGGCCACAGGAGATGGCTACACCTTC.

This clonotype was found many times. The genes are TRBV12-3 or TRBV12-4 and TRBJ1-5; D unresolved. This CDR3 has 13 amino acids. The V and J ends lost 2 bases and 9 bases respectively, with 11 bases between them. CDR3 DNA sequence: TGTGCCAGCAGTTTACGGAACATAAGGCCCCAGCATTTT. Its protein is CASSLRNIRPQHF.

The chain has TRBV3-1 and TRBJ1-6, with a weak D call TRBD1 (6 bases). The CDR3 is 17 amino acids. The germline V gene has CDR1 LGHDT and CDR2 YNNKEL (reference sequence). Trimming pared 0 bases from V and 2 bases from J, leaving 11 bases between. The CDR3, as DNA: TGTGCCAGCAGCCAAGAAGAACAGGGAACCTATAATTCACCCCTCCACTTT. This sequence encodes CASSQEEQGTYNSPLHF.

The count of this clonotype is one. J is TRBJ2-5 and V is TRBV20-1, with D tentatively TRBD1 (6 bases). The germline V and J ends were trimmed by 6 bases and 6 bases, with 20 bases remaining between them. Looked up from germline, CDR1 is DFQATT and CDR2 is SNEGSKA (reference sequence). The CDR3 runs to 14 residues. In DNA form, the CDR3 reads TGCAGTGCCTCACCGGGTGGGCAGGGGAAGACCCAGTACTTC. Its translation is CSASPGGQGKTQYF.

V is TRBV10-1 and J is TRBJ1-1; TRBD1 matches 10 bases. The CDR3 length is 15 residues. The ends lost 6 bases at V and 1 base at J; junction bases unmatched: 5. Germline V lookup: CDR1 WNHNN, CDR2 SYGVQD (reference sequence). The CDR3 nucleotides are TGCGCCAGCAGCTCGGACAGGGGGGAGAACACTGAAGCTTTCTTT. Translation gives CASSSDRGENTEAFF.

This clonotype turned up a few times. This rearrangement joins TRBV15 to TRBJ1-2; no definite D call. Germline V gene sequence: CDR1 LNHNV, CDR2 YYDKDF (reference sequence). This CDR3 has 13 residues. V was shortened by 3 bases and J by 8 bases, with 13 bases between the two germline ends. The CDR3 nucleotides read TGTGCCACCAGCAGGGATAGACCCGGAGGCTACACCTTC. It specifies CATSRDRPGGYTF. Drawing the rest from reference TRBV15 and TRBJ1-2, the complete variable domain is DAMVIQNPRYQVTQFGKPVTLSCSQTLNHNVMYWYQQKSSQAPKLLFHYYDKDFNNEADTPDNFQSRRPNTSFCFLDIRSPGLGDTAMYLCATSRDRPGGYTFGSGTRLTVV.

The J gene is TRBJ2-5, the V gene TRBV6-5, with D perhaps TRBD1 (6 bases). Trimming removed 4 bases from V and 0 bases from J, with 9 bases in between. In germline, CDR1 is MNHEY, CDR2 SVGAGI. The CDR3 sequence is 14 residues long. The CDR3 is CASSSGHYQETQYF. Written as DNA, the CDR3 is TGTGCCAGCAGTTCGGGACACTACCAAGAGACCCAGTACTTC.

The chain uses TRBV19 and TRBJ1-5; D gene uncertain. This CDR3 has 12 amino acids. Trimming pared 9 bases from V and 6 bases from J, leaving 12 bases between. CDR1 LNHDA and CDR2 SQIVND come from the germline V gene (reference sequence). CDR3 sequence (DNA): TGTGCCAGCCATCCCCGGGGTCAGCCCCAGCATTTT. This translates into CASHPRGQPQHF.

The rearrangement joins TRBV24-1 to TRBJ1-2; weak D call: TRBD1 (5 bases). This CDR3 has 13 residues. From germline, CDR1 is KGHDR and CDR2 SFDVKD. V gave up 4 bases and J gave up 8 bases, with 13 bases separating them. In nucleotides, the CDR3 is TGTGCCACCAGTGACCACGAGGGGTCCGGCTACACCTTC. Translation gives CATSDHEGSGYTF.

This clonotype was found many times. The chain carries TRBV6-6 and TRBJ1-6; TRBD1 is a possible D gene (5 bases). The CDR3 covers 17 residues. V lost 8 bases and J lost 4, with 21 bases in between. Germline CDR1 reads MNHNY; CDR2 reads SVGAGI (reference sequence). The DNA for the CDR3 is TGTGCCAGCGTCCCGCGGTTGACCGGGGGATATAATTCACCCCTCCACTTT. It yields the protein CASVPRLTGGYNSPLHF.

V and J are TRBV15 and TRBJ2-5; the D is unclear. The CDR3 has 12 amino acids. CDR1 LNHNV and CDR2 YYDKDF come from the germline V gene (reference sequence). V lost 3 bases to trimming and J lost 4 bases, with 6 bases between them. The CDR3 DNA reads TGTGCCACCAGCAGCGGCTCAGAGACCCAGTACTTC. Translating gives CATSSGSETQYF.

The V and J genes are TRBV11-2 and TRBJ1-3; D gene ambiguous. Deletions cut 6 bases from V and 8 bases from J, with 17 bases between. The CDR3 loop spans 14 amino acids. Germline V CDR1 and CDR2: SGHAT, FQNNGV. This chain's CDR3 is CASSLMGYGYTIYF. The CDR3 DNA reads TGTGCCAGCAGTCTAATGGGCTATGGCTACACCATATATTTT. Full variable domain (rest looked up from reference TRBV11-2 and TRBJ1-3): EAGVAQSPRYKIIEKRQSVAFWCNPISGHATLYWYQQILGQGPKLLIQFQNNGVVDDSQLPKDRFSAERLKGVDSTLKIQPAKLEDSAVYLCASSLMGYGYTIYFGEGSWLTVV.

At least ten counts were recorded for this clonotype. The chain uses TRBV29-1 and TRBJ1-1; D remains ambiguous. Germline V CDR1 and CDR2: SQVTM, ANQGSEA. V lost 4 bases and J lost 1, with 16 bases in between. The CDR3 totals 15 residues. CDR3 DNA: TGCAGCGTTGGCCCTTTGGGAGGGAGGAACACTGAAGCTTTCTTT. Its translation: CSVGPLGGRNTEAFF.

Written as DNA, the CDR3 is TGCAGTGCTAACGTGATCTCTGGGGCCAACGTCCTGACTTTC. Translating it yields CSANVISGANVLTF. The chain recombines TRBV20-1 with TRBJ2-6; D is ambiguous. This CDR3 has 14 amino acids. Trimming took 4 bases from V and 0 from J, leaving 7 bases between them. Germline values: CDR1 DFQATT, CDR2 SNEGSKA (reference sequence).

The J gene is TRBJ1-1, the V gene TRBV29-1; TRBD1 is a possible D gene (6 bases). Between the trimmed V and J ends, which lost 4 bases and 1 base, there was a span of 13 bases. The CDR3 is 14 residues long. Germline V CDR1 and CDR2: SQVTM, ANQGSEA. Here the CDR3 reads CSVGGGRSNTEAFF. The CDR3 DNA reads TGCAGCGTTGGGGGGGGCAGGTCGAACACTGAAGCTTTCTTT.